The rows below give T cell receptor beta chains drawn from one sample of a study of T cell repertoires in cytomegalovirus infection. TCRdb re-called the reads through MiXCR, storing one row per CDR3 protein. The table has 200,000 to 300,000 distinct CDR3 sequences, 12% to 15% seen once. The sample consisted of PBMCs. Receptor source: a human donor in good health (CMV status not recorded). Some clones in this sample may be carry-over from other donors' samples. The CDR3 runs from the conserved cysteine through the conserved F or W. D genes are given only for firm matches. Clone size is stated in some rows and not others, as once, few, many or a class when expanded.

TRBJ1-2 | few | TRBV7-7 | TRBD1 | TGTGCCAGCAGCAAACCGGGACAGGGGCCCCCTCCCTATGGCTACACCTTC | CASSKPGQGPPPYGYTF
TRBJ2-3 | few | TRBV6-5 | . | TGTGCCAGCAGTTACACCGACGGGGCGGTCACAGATACGCAGTATTTT | CASSYTDGAVTDTQYF
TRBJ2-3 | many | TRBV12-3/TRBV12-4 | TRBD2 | TGTGCCAGCAGTTTGAGCCCGGAGCGGGGGGGAACAGATACGCAGTATTTT | CASSLSPERGGTDTQYF
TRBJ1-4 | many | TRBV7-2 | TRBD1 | TGTGCCAGCAGCTTGGATACAGGGGTTCAGCAACTGTTTTTT | CASSLDTGVQQLFF
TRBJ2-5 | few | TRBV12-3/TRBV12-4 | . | TGTGCCAGCGGACAAACTAGCCGAGTCATGGAGACCCAGTACTTC | CASGQTSRVMETQYF
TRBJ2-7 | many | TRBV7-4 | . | TGTGCCAGCAGCTTAGGCCCGGGGAGCTCCTACGAGCAGTACTTC | CASSLGPGSSYEQYF
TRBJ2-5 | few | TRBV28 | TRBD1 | TGTGCCAGCACAGCTCCCAGGGGGCCCCAGTACTTC | CASTAPRGPQYF
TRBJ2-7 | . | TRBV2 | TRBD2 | TGTGCCAGCGCCAGCGGGAGTTCTTACGAGCAGTACTTC | CASASGSSYEQYF
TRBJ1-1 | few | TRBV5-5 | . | TGTGCCAGCAGGGTGGTGGGGGTTGAGAACACTGAAGCTTTCTTT | CASRVVGVENTEAFF
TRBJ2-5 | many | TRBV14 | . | TGTGCCAGCAGCCAGGACCGGCTTGGGACCCAGTACTTC | CASSQDRLGTQYF
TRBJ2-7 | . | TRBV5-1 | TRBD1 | TGCGCCAGCAGCTTGACAGGACAGGAATTCTACGAGCAGTACTTC | CASSLTGQEFYEQYF
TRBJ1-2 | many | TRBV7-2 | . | TGTGCCAGCAGCTTCGGGGGAGAGGGCTACACCTTC | CASSFGGEGYTF
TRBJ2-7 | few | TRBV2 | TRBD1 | TGTGCCAGCAGTGGGGGACAGGGGGCGGAGGAGCAGTACTTC | CASSGGQGAEEQYF
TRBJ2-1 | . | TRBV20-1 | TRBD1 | TGCAGTGCTTCCACCGTACAGGGGGCCGGCAATGAGCAGTTCTTC | CSASTVQGAGNEQFF
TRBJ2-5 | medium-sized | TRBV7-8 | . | TGTGCCAGCAGCTTAGACCGCGTTCAAGAGACCCAGTACTTC | CASSLDRVQETQYF
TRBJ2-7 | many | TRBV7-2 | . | TGTGCCAGCAGCTTAAAAGGCCACGAGCAGTACTTC | CASSLKGHEQYF
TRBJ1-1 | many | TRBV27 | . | TGTGCCAGCAGCAGGGAAACGAACACTGAAGCTTTCTTT | CASSRETNTEAFF
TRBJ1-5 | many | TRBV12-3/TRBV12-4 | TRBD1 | TGTGCCAGCAGTTACCGGGACAGGGTCAATCAGCCCCAGCATTTT | CASSYRDRVNQPQHF
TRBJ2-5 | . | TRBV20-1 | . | TGCAGTGCTAGAAGGTTTGAAGGGGCTAGTCAGATAGAGACCCAGTACTTC | CSARRFEGASQIETQYF
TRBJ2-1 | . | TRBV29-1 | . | TGCAGCGTTGAAGATAGAGGGGCCGAGCAGTTCTTC | CSVEDRGAEQFF
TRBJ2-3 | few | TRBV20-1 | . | TGCAGTGCTAAGGTCAGCACAGATACGCAGTATTTT | CSAKVSTDTQYF
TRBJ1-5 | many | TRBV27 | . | TGTGCCAGCAGCCCCTCCAACGGGGTTGTCTCCTGGGCCCAGCATTTT | CASSPSNGVVSWAQHF
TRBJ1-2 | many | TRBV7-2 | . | TGTGCCAGCAGCTCAGGTGGAGAAGTTGGCTACACCTTC | CASSSGGEVGYTF
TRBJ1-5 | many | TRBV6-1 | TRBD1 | TGTGCCACCCGGACAGGCGGGTTTAATAGCAATCAGCCCCAGCATTTT | CATRTGGFNSNQPQHF
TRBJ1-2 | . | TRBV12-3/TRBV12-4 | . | TGTGCCAGCAGACAGGACTACAGCGGCTACACCTTC | CASRQDYSGYTF
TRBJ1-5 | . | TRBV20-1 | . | TGCAGTGCTAGAGACAGGCCGAATCAGCCCCAGCATTTT | CSARDRPNQPQHF
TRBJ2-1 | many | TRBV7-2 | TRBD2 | TGTGCCAGCAGCCCCTCCGGCCTAGCGGCAGTAGACAATGAGCAGTTCTTC | CASSPSGLAAVDNEQFF
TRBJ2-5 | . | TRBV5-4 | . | TGTGCCAGCAGCGAAACCGGGACAAACCGAGAGACCCAGTACTTC | CASSETGTNRETQYF
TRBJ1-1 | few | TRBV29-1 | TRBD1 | TGCAGCGCCGGACGACAGGGATTCACTGAAGCTTTCTTT | CSAGRQGFTEAFF
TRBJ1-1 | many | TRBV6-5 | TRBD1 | TGTGCCAGCAGTTATCTACCGGGACAGCCAAACACTGAAGCTTTCTTT | CASSYLPGQPNTEAFF
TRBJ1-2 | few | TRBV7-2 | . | TGTGCCAGCAGCCCGGACATTAGCTATGGCTACACCTTC | CASSPDISYGYTF
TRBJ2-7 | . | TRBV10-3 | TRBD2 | TGTGCCATCAGTGAGGTGTTACTAGCGCGAAACTACGAGCAGTACTTC | CAISEVLLARNYEQYF
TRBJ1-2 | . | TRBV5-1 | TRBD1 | TGCGCCAGCAGTTACGACGGATTGGGACAGGGTACCGGCTACACCTTC | CASSYDGLGQGTGYTF
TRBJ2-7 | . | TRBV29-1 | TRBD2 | TGCAGCGTTGTTAGCGGGAGTTCGCAGCAGTACTTC | CSVVSGSSQQYF
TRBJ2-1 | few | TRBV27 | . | TGTGCCAGCAGTTTCTCAACCGGGTCGGGTGAGCAGTTCTTC | CASSFSTGSGEQFF
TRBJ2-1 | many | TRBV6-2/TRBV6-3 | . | TGTGCCAGCGGCGGACCAAGCTCCTACAATGAGCAGTTCTTC | CASGGPSSYNEQFF
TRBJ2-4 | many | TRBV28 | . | TGTGCCACCCTCGAAGCCAAAAACATTCAGTACTTC | CATLEAKNIQYF
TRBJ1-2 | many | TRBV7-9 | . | TGTGCCAGCAGCGGTGGCCCAGGGGCGCTCCTCTATGGCTACACCTTC | CASSGGPGALLYGYTF
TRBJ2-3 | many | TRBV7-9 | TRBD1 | TGTGCCAGCAGCAAAAGGACAGGGGGTACAGATACGCAGTATTTT | CASSKRTGGTDTQYF
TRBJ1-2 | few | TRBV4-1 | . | TGCGCCAGCAGCCAAGATCCCCTGCATGGCTACACCTTC | CASSQDPLHGYTF
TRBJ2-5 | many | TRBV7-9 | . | TGTGCCAGCAGCTCCCAGCATTTAGGGAGCCAAGAGACCCAGTACTTC | CASSSQHLGSQETQYF
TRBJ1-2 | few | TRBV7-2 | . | TGTGCCAGCAGCTTAATGGAGGGCTACACCTTC | CASSLMEGYTF
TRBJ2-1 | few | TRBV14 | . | TGTGCCAGTCAGACCGTGGGTGAGCAGTTCTTC | CASQTVGEQFF
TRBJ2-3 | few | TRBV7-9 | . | TGTGCCAGCAGCTTAGATGATCCGCAGTATTTT | CASSLDDPQYF
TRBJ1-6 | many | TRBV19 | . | TGTGCCAGTAGCACGATAGCAGGGGTAGGCGACTCACCCCTCCACTTT | CASSTIAGVGDSPLHF
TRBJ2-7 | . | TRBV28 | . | TGTGCCAGCAGTTCATGGGACTCCAAGGGATACGAGCAGTACTTC | CASSSWDSKGYEQYF
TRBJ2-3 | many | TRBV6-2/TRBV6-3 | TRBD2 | TGTGCCATTCGACTAGCGGGAGAAGATACGCAGTATTTT | CAIRLAGEDTQYF
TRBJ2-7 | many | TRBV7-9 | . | TGTGCCAGCTCTAAAGCCGGATCCTACTCTGTTTACGAGCAGTACTTC | CASSKAGSYSVYEQYF
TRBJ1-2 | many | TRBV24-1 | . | TGTGCCACCAGTGACACCGGGTCCACCCCACTAGGCTATGGCTACACCTTC | CATSDTGSTPLGYGYTF
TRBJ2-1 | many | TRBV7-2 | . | TGTGCCAGCAGCTGGACCCGCGGCGGGAATGAGCAGTTCTTC | CASSWTRGGNEQFF
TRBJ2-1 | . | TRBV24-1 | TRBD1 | TGTGCCACCATGGAAACAACAGGGGTTGATGAGCAGTTCTTC | CATMETTGVDEQFF
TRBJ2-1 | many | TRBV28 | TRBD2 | TGTGCCAGCAGGAGGACTAGCGGGGGTCCCTACAATGAGCAGTTCTTC | CASRRTSGGPYNEQFF
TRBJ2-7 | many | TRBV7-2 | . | TGTGCCAGCAGCTTCACAGACTCCTACGAGCAGTACTTC | CASSFTDSYEQYF
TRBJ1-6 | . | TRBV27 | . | TGTGCCAGCAAAGGGACAAAGGGGATTTCACCCCTCCACTTT | CASKGTKGISPLHF
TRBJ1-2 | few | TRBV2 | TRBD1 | TGTGCCAGCAGTCCTTACCGGGACAGGGAGTTGGATGGCTACACCTTC | CASSPYRDRELDGYTF
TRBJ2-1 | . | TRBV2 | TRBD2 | TGTGCCAGCAGTGAAGAAAGTAGCGGGTACAATGAGCAGTTCTTC | CASSEESSGYNEQFF
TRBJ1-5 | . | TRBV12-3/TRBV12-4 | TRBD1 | TGTGCCAGCAGTAGGACAGGGGGTGACAATCAGCCCCAGCATTTT | CASSRTGGDNQPQHF
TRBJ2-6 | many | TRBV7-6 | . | TGTGCCAGCAGGGGATCGGAAGGGTCTGGGGCCAACGTCCTGACTTTC | CASRGSEGSGANVLTF
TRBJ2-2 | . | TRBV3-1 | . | TGTGCCAGCAGCCAAGTCGGGAGGAACACCGGGGAGCTGTTTTTT | CASSQVGRNTGELFF